The 4 T cell receptor beta chains given below trace back to one sample, sequenced in a study of blood T cell repertoires in COVID-19. TCRdb keeps only in-frame clones here, not all; method: immunoSEQ multiplex PCR. The repertoire holds some 300,000 clones, with about 89% as singletons. Sequencing was done on a sample of PBMCs or T cells enriched from blood (not recorded which). These receptors all come from a woman aged 40 to 50 who had recovered from COVID-19.

The chain is built from TRBV11-2 and TRBJ2-2; TRBD2 is a possible D gene (5 bases). The germline V and J ends were trimmed by 5 bases and 2 bases, with 15 bases remaining between them. The CDR3 length is 16 residues. The germline V gene encodes CDR1 SGHAT and CDR2 FQNNGV. CDR3 sequence (DNA): TGTGCCAGCAGCCTCCGCCGGAGGACTAACACCGGGGAGCTGTTTTTT. Translating it yields CASSLRRRTNTGELFF.

The chain joins TRBV28 to TRBJ1-5; 11 bases fit TRBD1. This CDR3 contains 16 residues. In germline, CDR1 is MDHEN, CDR2 SYDVKM. Germline trimming cut 0 bases from V and 3 bases from J; bases unmatched to any gene: 1. The CDR3 DNA sequence: TGTGCCAGCAGTTTATGGGGACAGGGGGACAATCAGCCCCAGCATTTT. Translating it yields CASSLWGQGDNQPQHF.

The V call is TRBV27, the J call TRBJ2-7, with TRBD2 matching over 7 bases. After removal of 5 bases from V and 9 bases from J, the junction contained 13 bases not matched to a gene. Germline V gene sequence: CDR1 MNHEY, CDR2 SMNVEV (reference sequence). The CDR3 is 14 amino acids. CDR3 in amino acids: CASSPRLGGSWQYF. DNA for the CDR3: TGTGCCAGCAGTCCACGACTGGGCGGGAGTTGGCAGTACTTC.

The chain links TRBV25-1 to TRBJ2-7, with TRBD1 matching over 9 bases. V was clipped by 7 bases and J by 5 bases; unmatched bases: 12. The length of the CDR3 is 15 residues. The germline V gene encodes CDR1 MGHDK and CDR2 SYGVNS. This CDR3 is CASKPTGTGLDEQYF. The CDR3 DNA sequence: TGTGCCAGCAAACCTACCGGGACAGGGTTGGACGAGCAGTACTTC.